These T cell receptor beta chains were read from a single sample in a study of OX40 agonist ivuxolimab in advanced cancers. Clones were sequenced by immunoSEQ multiplex PCR, and TCRdb holds only the in-frame ones, with some missing. Among tens of thousands of clones listed, more than 75% were seen once. The input for sequencing was CD4+ or CD8+ T cells sorted from blood, taken in a trial of the OX40 agonist ivuxolimab. Receptors were obtained from an adult with an advanced solid tumor such as melanoma, head and neck, liver or kidney cancer. Both conserved end residues are part of each CDR3. The D gene is left open where the match is weak. Where a row states a size, it is once, few, many or the class of an expanded clone; other rows omit it.

D gene | clone size | J gene | V gene | CDR3 DNA | CDR3 protein
TRBD2 | NA | TRBJ2-1 | TRBV7-2 | TGTGCCAGCAGCTTAGTTAGCGGGGGGGCGAATGAGCAGTTCTTC | CASSLVSGGANEQFF
TRBD1 | NA | TRBJ1-2 | TRBV6-6 | TGTGCCAGCAGTTCAGGACAGGGGACCTATGGCTACACCTTC | CASSSGQGTYGYTF
NA | NA | TRBJ1-1 | TRBV7-2 | TGTGCCAGCAGCGCTACACGGACGGGCCAGAAAGCTTTCTTT | CASSATRTGQKAFF
TRBD2 | NA | TRBJ2-1 | TRBV5-1 | TGCGCCAGCAGTTGGGGACTAGCGGGAGTTTATGAGCAGTTCTTC | CASSWGLAGVYEQFF
TRBD1 | NA | TRBJ1-3 | TRBV6-6 | TGTGCCAGCAGTTACCCTTCGGACAGGGCGGGAAACACCATATATTTT | CASSYPSDRAGNTIYF
TRBD1 | NA | TRBJ1-2 | TRBV6-5 | TGTGCCAGCAGTTTGGGGACAGAAATCTATGGCTACACCTTC | CASSLGTEIYGYTF
TRBD2 | once | TRBJ2-2 | TRBV18 | TGTGCCAGCTCACCTAGCGGGGGTTACACCGGGGAGCTGTTTTTT | CASSPSGGYTGELFF
TRBD2 | NA | TRBJ2-6 | TRBV19 | TGTGCCAGTAGTATAGACTTAGGTAGCGGGTATGGGGCCAACGTCCTGACTTTC | CASSIDLGSGYGANVLTF
NA | NA | TRBJ2-3 | TRBV2 | TGTGCCAGCAGTGAATTTAGCCGCACAGATACGCAGTATTTT | CASSEFSRTDTQYF
NA | NA | TRBJ2-1 | TRBV14 | TGTGCCAGCAGCCGCGGGAAGACAGTTGGAACGAGTGAGCAGTTCTTC | CASSRGKTVGTSEQFF
NA | NA | TRBJ2-1 | TRBV6-5 | TGTGCCAGTAATCGACAGGGACTCTACAATGAGCAGTTCTTC | CASNRQGLYNEQFF
NA | NA | TRBJ1-1 | TRBV7-6 | TGTGCCAGCAGCTTTTTAGGGGGGGCTCCCTCTGAAGCTTTCTTT | CASSFLGGAPSEAFF
NA | NA | TRBJ2-1 | TRBV25-1 | TGTGCCAGCAGGCGGGACTTCTATGAGCAGTTCTTC | CASRRDFYEQFF
NA | few | TRBJ2-5 | TRBV18 | TGTGCCAGCTCACCGAGACTCCAAGAGACCCAGTACTTC | CASSPRLQETQYF
NA | NA | TRBJ1-2 | TRBV5-6 | TGTGCCAGCAGCTTGGCCAGGCGGGATGGCTACACCTTC | CASSLARRDGYTF
TRBD1 | NA | TRBJ1-1 | TRBV6-5 | TGTGCCAGCAGTTATCGGACAGGGGTTGAAGCTTTCTTT | CASSYRTGVEAFF
TRBD2 | NA | TRBJ2-3 | TRBV15 | TGTGCCACCAGCGCCACGACTAGCGGGGGGATCACAGATACGCAGTATTTT | CATSATTSGGITDTQYF
NA | NA | TRBJ2-1 | TRBV5-4 | TGTGCCAGCAGCTTAGGGGGAGCGGTTTCCTACAATGAGCAGTTCTTC | CASSLGGAVSYNEQFF